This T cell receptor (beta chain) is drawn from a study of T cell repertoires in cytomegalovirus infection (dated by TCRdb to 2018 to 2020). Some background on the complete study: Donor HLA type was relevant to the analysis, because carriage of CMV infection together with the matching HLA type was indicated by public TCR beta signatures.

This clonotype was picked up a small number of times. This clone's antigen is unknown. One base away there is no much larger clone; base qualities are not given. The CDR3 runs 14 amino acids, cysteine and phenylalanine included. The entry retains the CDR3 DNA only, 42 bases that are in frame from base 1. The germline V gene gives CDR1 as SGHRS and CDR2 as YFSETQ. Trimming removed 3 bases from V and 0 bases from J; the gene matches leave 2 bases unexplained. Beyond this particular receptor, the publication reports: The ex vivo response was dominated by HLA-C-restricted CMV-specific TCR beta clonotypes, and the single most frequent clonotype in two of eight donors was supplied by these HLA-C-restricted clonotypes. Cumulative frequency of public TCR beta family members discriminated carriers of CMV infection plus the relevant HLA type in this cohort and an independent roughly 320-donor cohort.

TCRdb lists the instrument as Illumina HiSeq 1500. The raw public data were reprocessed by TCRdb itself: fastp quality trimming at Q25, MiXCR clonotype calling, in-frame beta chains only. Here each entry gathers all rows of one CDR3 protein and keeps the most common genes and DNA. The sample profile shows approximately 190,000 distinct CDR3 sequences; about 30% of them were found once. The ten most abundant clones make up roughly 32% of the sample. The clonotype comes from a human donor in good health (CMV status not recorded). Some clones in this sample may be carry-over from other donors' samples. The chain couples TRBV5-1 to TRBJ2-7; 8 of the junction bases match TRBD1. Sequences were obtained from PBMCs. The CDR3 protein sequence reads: CASSWTGSSYEQYF. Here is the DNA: TGCGCCAGCAGCTGGACAGGGAGCTCCTACGAGCAGTACTTC.